Shown below are 8 T cell receptor beta chains from a single sample sequenced in a study of CD8 T cells in ankylosing spondylitis. Via MiXCR, TCRdb re-called the 5' RACE reads, giving one row per CDR3 protein. The profile shows approximately 220,000 distinct CDR3 sequences, roughly 25% of them singletons. The sample comprised blood, either unsorted or a sorted T cell fraction (not recorded which). Source of these receptors: a male donor with ankylosing spondylitis or in good health (not recorded which).

This clonotype appeared once. V is TRBV5-1 and J is TRBJ2-7; D gene uncertain. Between the trimmed V and J ends, which lost 1 base and 7 bases, there was a span of 12 bases. CDR1 is SGHRS and CDR2 is YFSETQ in the germline V gene. The CDR3 runs 13 residues. CDR3 sequence: CASSLSSEGEQYF. The CDR3 region has the DNA TGCGCCAGCAGCTTGTCGTCCGAAGGGGAGCAGTACTTC.

The V and J genes are TRBV20-1 and TRBJ2-7; D is uncertain. Germline lookup yields CDR1 DFQATT and CDR2 SNEGSKA (reference sequence). The CDR3 is made up of 13 amino acids. The V and J ends lost 4 bases and 2 bases respectively, with 12 bases between them. CDR3 coding DNA: TGCAGTGCTAATACCCAGAGTGCCTACGAGCAGTACTTC. Encoded protein: CSANTQSAYEQYF.

This clonotype was detected ten times or more. CDR3 sequence reads: CASSLLPDPSGSRQYF. CDR3 bases: TGTGCCAGCTCACTCCTCCCAGATCCTAGCGGGAGCCGGCAGTACTTC. V usage is TRBV18 and J usage is TRBJ2-7, with 10 nucleotides matching TRBD2. The V gene end was trimmed by 4 bases and the J gene end by 9 bases; junction bases not matched to a gene: 15. CDR1 is KGHSH and CDR2 is LQKENI in the germline V gene. CDR3 size: 16 residues.

This rearrangement joins TRBV28 to TRBJ2-7; tentatively, D is TRBD1 or TRBD2 (6 bases each). The V end lost 5 bases, the J end lost 5 bases, and 22 bases lay between the germline ends. The CDR3 is 16 amino acids. Germline-derived CDR1 and CDR2 are MDHEN and SYDVKM. CDR3 coding DNA: TGTGCCAGCAGTATTTATGCCGGGACCGGGGGCGACGAGCAGTACTTC. It is translated as CASSIYAGTGGDEQYF.

This clonotype was recorded at least ten times. The rearrangement links TRBV27 to TRBJ2-1; tentative D call: TRBD2 (7 bases). Trimming stripped 4 bases from V and 7 bases from J, with 17 bases between. Germline V gives CDR1 MNHEY, CDR2 SMNVEV (reference sequence). The CDR3 is 15 amino acids. CDR3 sequence: CASSYRGGVINEQFF. Here the CDR3 DNA reads TGTGCCAGCAGTTACCGAGGGGGGGTTATAAATGAGCAGTTCTTC.

This clonotype was seen repeatedly, ten times or more. This chain uses TRBV21-1 with TRBJ2-1; the table calls TRBD2, which could not be checked here. TRBV21-1 constitutes a pseudogene. This CDR3 spans 14 amino acids. The CDR3 nucleotides are TGTGCCAGCATCACTAGCGGGAGGGCCCATGAGCAGTTCTTC. This gives the protein CASITSGRAHEQFF.

CDR3 DNA sequence: TGCAGTGCTAGAGTTTCAGAGACCCAGTACTTC. This translates into CSARVSETQYF. The gene calls are TRBV20-1 and TRBJ2-5; D not resolved. In germline, CDR1 is DFQATT, CDR2 SNEGSKA (reference sequence). The V end was cut by 1 base, the J end by 4 bases, with 4 bases between. CDR3 length: 11 residues.

The chain joins TRBV27 to TRBJ1-1; 12 bases are shared with TRBD1. The germline CDR1 and CDR2 sequences are MNHEY and SMNVEV (reference sequence). The ends lost 6 bases at V and 6 bases at J; junction bases unmatched: 11. The CDR3 has 16 amino acids. The CDR3 nucleotides are TGTGCCAGCAGCCCCGGGACAGGGGGCGGTAGGTCTGAAGCTTTCTTT. Translation gives CASSPGTGGGRSEAFF.